This T cell receptor (beta chain) was identified in a study of blood T cell repertoires in COVID-19. At the level of the study: The analysed material was cDNA or gDNA that came from T cells, B-cell-depleted T cells, or PBMCs.

Participants had their cohort set by participant-reported clinical history. This clone was detected only a few times. This CDR3 has 14 residues. The germline CDR1 and CDR2 sequences are MDHEN and SYDVKM. Trimming took 4 bases from V and 0 from J, leaving 7 bases between them. TCRdb's copy holds only in-frame clones and misses some; the assay was immunoSEQ multiplex PCR. The sample has 350,000 to 400,000 clones, about 88% seen once. J is TRBJ1-3 and V is TRBV28; no firm D call. This receptor was identified in a woman between 25 and 40 years old who had recovered from COVID-19. Material: PBMCs or T cells enriched from blood (not recorded which). CDR3 DNA: TGTGCCAGCAGTTCTGACTCCTCTGGAAACACCATATATTTT. It specifies CASSSDSSGNTIYF.